This T cell receptor beta chain was sequenced for a study of blood T cell repertoires in COVID-19. Study-wide background: Sites across the United States, Italy and Spain contributed samples from acute and convalescent COVID-19.

CDR3 length: 14 residues. CDR1 and CDR2 (germline): SGDLS, YYNGEE. The V gene end was trimmed by 0 bases and the J gene end by 6 bases; junction bases not matched to a gene: 3. Per the authors' pipeline: From reference gene primer amplification, estimates of nucleated cell counts were derived. Only in-frame clones appear in the TCRdb table, and some are missing; sequencing was by immunoSEQ multiplex PCR. D and trimming were read from the DNA, whereas the V and J calls and clone size are those reported in that table. The sample lists approximately 170,000 clones, 84% occurring once. Cohorts were based on clinical histories the participants reported. Two negative PCRs, clearance, or symptom resolution characterized the recovered Cohort 3 donors.

The source material was PBMCs or T cells enriched from blood (not recorded which). The chain joins TRBV9 to TRBJ2-3; 8 bases are a match to TRBD2. The source is a man aged 45-60 years who had recovered from COVID-19. In nucleotides, the CDR3 is TGTGCCAGCAGCGTAGCGGGGGGGCGGGATACGCAGTATTTT. This codes for CASSVAGGRDTQYF.